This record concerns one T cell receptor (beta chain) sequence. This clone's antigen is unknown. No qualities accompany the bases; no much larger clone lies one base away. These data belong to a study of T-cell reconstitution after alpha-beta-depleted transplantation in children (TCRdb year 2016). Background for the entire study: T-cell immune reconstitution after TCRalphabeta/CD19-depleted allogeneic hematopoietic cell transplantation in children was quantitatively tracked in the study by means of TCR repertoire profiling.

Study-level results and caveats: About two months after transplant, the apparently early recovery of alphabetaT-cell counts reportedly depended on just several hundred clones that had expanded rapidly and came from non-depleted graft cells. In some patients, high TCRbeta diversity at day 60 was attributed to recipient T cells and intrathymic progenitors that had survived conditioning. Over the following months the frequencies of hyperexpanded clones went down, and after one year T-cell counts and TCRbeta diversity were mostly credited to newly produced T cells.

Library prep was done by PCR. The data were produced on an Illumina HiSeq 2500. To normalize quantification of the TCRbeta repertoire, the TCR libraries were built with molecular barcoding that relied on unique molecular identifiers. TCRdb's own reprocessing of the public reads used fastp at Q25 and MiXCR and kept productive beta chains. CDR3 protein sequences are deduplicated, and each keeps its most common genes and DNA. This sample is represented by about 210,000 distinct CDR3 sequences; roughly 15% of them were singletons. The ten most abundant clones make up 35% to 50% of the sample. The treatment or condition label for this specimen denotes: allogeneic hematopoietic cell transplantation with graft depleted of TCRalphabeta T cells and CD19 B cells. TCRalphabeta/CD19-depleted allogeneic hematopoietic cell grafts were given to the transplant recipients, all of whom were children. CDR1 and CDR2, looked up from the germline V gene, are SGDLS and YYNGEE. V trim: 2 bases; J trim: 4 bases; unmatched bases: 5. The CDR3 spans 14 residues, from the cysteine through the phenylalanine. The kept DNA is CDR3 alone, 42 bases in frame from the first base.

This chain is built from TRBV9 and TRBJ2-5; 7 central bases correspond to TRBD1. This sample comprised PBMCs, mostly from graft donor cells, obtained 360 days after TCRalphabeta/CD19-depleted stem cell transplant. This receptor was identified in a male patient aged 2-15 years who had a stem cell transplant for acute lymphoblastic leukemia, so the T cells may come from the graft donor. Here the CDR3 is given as CASSVSRGLETQYF. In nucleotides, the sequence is TGTGCCAGCAGCGTTTCCAGGGGGTTAGAGACCCAGTACTTC.